A selection of T cell receptor beta chains follows, all from one sample in a study of beta chain features in type 1 diabetes. Sequenced by immunoSEQ multiplex PCR; TCRdb stores in-frame clones only, minus some. The sample shows 300,000 to 400,000 clones, about a tenth of them seen only once. The source material was central memory CD4+ T cells from blood. These receptors came from a man aged 30 to 45 with type 1 diabetes. Each CDR3 is given with its conserved first and last residue. D genes are given only for firm matches. Some rows mark clone size as missing; the rest say once, few, many or name a class of expanded clone.

J | D | size | V | CDR3 | DNA
TRBJ1-6 | - | - | TRBV11-2 | CASSLGQAQSPLHF | TGTGCCAGCAGCTTAGGACAGGCTCAATCACCCCTCCACTTT
TRBJ1-5 | - | - | TRBV4-3 | CASSGDSNQPQHF | TGCGCCAGCAGCGGGGATAGCAATCAGCCCCAGCATTTT
TRBJ2-2 | - | - | TRBV5-1 | CASSAGQNTGELFF | TGCGCCAGCAGCGCGGGACAGAACACCGGGGAGCTGTTTTTT
TRBJ1-1 | - | - | TRBV7-2 | CASSPDSDTEAFF | TGTGCCAGCAGCCCGGACAGTGACACTGAAGCTTTCTTT
TRBJ2-1 | TRBD2 | few | TRBV7-2 | CASSPHMTSGGGLSFF | TGTGCCAGCAGCCCGCACATGACTAGCGGGGGGGGATTATCGTTCTTC
TRBJ2-7 | - | few | TRBV6-1 | CASSQLNLPWGYF | TGTGCCAGCAGCCAACTTAACCTTCCCTGGGGGTACTTC
TRBJ1-1 | TRBD1 | few | TRBV11-2 | CASSWDRGKGEAFF | TGTGCCAGCAGCTGGGACAGGGGAAAAGGAGAAGCTTTCTTT
TRBJ2-7 | TRBD2 | few | TRBV7-2 | CASTPGAGGPYEQYF | TGTGCCAGCACCCCTGGTGCGGGGGGGCCCTACGAGCAGTACTTC
TRBJ1-5 | - | - | TRBV7-2 | CASSLGTASRNGNQPQHF | TGTGCCAGCAGCTTAGGGACAGCATCTAGGAACGGCAATCAGCCCCAGCATTTT
TRBJ1-4 | TRBD1 | - | TRBV25-1 | CASTPTGGLQEKLFF | TGTGCCAGCACCCCAACAGGGGGGCTTCAGGAAAAACTGTTTTTT
TRBJ2-1 | - | - | TRBV7-7 | CASSFEGAEQFF | TGTGCTAGCAGCTTCGAGGGAGCTGAGCAGTTCTTC
TRBJ1-5 | - | few | TRBV7-2 | CASSPEGLQPQHF | TGTGCCAGCAGCCCCGAAGGGTTGCAGCCCCAGCATTTT
TRBJ2-7 | TRBD2 | few | TRBV10-3 | CAISESRTRGGLSYEQYF | TGTGCCATCAGTGAGTCGAGAACCCGGGGGGGACTCTCCTACGAGCAGTACTTC
TRBJ2-7 | TRBD1 | once | TRBV6-5 | CASSPSGDREYEQYF | TGTGCCAGCAGTCCCTCGGGGGACAGGGAGTACGAGCAGTACTTC
TRBJ1-5 | - | few | TRBV10-3 | CAISDRENQPQHF | TGTGCCATCAGTGACAGGGAGAATCAGCCCCAGCATTTT
TRBJ2-7 | TRBD2 | - | TRBV15 | CATSRRRGGAYEQYF | TGTGCCACCAGCAGGAGGCGGGGGGGCGCGTACGAGCAGTACTTC
TRBJ2-1 | TRBD1 | - | TRBV5-1 | CASSITGQGRDEQFF | TGCGCCAGCAGCATAACCGGACAGGGTAGGGATGAGCAGTTCTTC
TRBJ1-1 | TRBD1 | few | TRBV27 | CASSLSKNRGWVTEAFF | TGTGCCAGCAGTTTATCTAAGAACAGGGGCTGGGTCACTGAAGCTTTCTTT
TRBJ2-3 | TRBD2 | many | TRBV7-2 | CASSGGGAKDTQYF | TGTGCCAGCAGCGGCGGGGGGGCCAAGGATACGCAGTATTTT
TRBJ1-1 | TRBD1 | - | TRBV5-1 | CASRVTGSDTEAFF | TGCGCCAGCAGGGTGACAGGGTCTGACACTGAAGCTTTCTTT
TRBJ1-6 | - | - | TRBV6-1 | CASSEVGVGSPLHF | TGTGCCAGCAGTGAAGTTGGGGTCGGCTCACCCCTCCACTTT
TRBJ2-7 | TRBD1 | - | TRBV7-2 | CASSISGTGGDEQYF | TGTGCCAGCAGCATCTCCGGGACAGGGGGCGACGAGCAGTACTTC
TRBJ1-1 | - | - | TRBV7-2 | CASSPGGSPTEAFF | TGTGCCAGCAGCCCCGGGGGCTCCCCCACTGAAGCTTTCTTT
TRBJ1-6 | - | few | TRBV19 | CASSIPGYNNSPLHF | TGTGCCAGTAGTATCCCGGGGTATAATAATTCACCCCTCCACTTT
TRBJ1-5 | - | few | TRBV19 | CASSMRQRSNQPQHF | TGTGCCAGTAGTATGAGGCAGAGAAGCAATCAGCCCCAGCATTTT
TRBJ2-5 | - | few | TRBV4-3 | CASSQGQGGETQYF | TGCGCCAGCAGCCAAGGACAGGGAGGAGAGACCCAGTACTTC
TRBJ2-5 | - | few | TRBV7-2 | CASGYQETQYF | TGTGCCAGCGGGTACCAAGAGACCCAGTACTTC
TRBJ2-3 | TRBD2 | few | TRBV30 | CAWRVRGADTQYF | TGTGCCTGGAGGGTACGGGGGGCAGATACGCAGTATTTT
TRBJ2-7 | - | few | TRBV7-2 | CASSLMAYEQYF | TGTGCCAGCAGCTTAATGGCCTACGAGCAGTACTTC
TRBJ2-4 | - | few | TRBV28 | CASSLGRLAKNIQYF | TGTGCCAGCAGCTTGGGACGGCTAGCCAAAAACATTCAGTACTTC
TRBJ1-3 | - | few | TRBV18 | CASSDRSSGNTIYF | TGTGCCAGCTCGGATCGGTCGTCTGGAAACACCATATATTTT
TRBJ1-6 | - | - | TRBV5-4 | CASSSKTEGDSPLHF | TGTGCCAGCAGCTCCAAGACGGAGGGTGATTCACCCCTCCACTTT
TRBJ2-5 | - | - | TRBV4-3 | CASSQDHRVEETQYF | TGCGCCAGCAGCCAAGATCATAGGGTAGAAGAGACCCAGTACTTC
TRBJ2-7 | TRBD1 | many | TRBV25-1 | CASSGVQGVRYF | TGTGCCAGCAGTGGAGTACAGGGGGTACGATACTTC
TRBJ2-1 | - | few | TRBV11-3 | CASSLEGGYNEQFF | TGTGCCAGCAGCTTAGAGGGGGGCTACAATGAGCAGTTCTTC
TRBJ1-6 | TRBD1 | few | TRBV4-3 | CASSHARDRGNSPLHF | TGCGCCAGCAGCCATGCCCGGGACAGGGGGAATTCACCCCTCCACTTT
TRBJ1-6 | - | - | TRBV7-2 | CASSLGSTTFTPLHF | TGTGCCAGCAGCTTGGGGTCTACGACGTTTACACCCCTCCACTTT
TRBJ2-3 | - | many | TRBV11-2 | CASSLFARGDTQYF | TGTGCCAGCAGCTTATTCGCCCGGGGAGATACGCAGTATTTT
TRBJ1-1 | TRBD1 | - | TRBV10-3 | CAISNRGFPEMNTEAFF | TGTGCCATCAGTAACAGGGGCTTCCCCGAAATGAACACTGAAGCTTTCTTT
TRBJ2-1 | TRBD2 | - | TRBV11-2 | CASSLVGAGGSNEQFF | TGTGCCAGCAGCTTAGTTGGAGCGGGGGGTTCCAATGAGCAGTTCTTC
TRBJ1-1 | TRBD1 | - | TRBV6-1 | CASSPPDRAKRAFF | TGTGCCAGCAGTCCTCCTGACAGGGCCAAGCGAGCTTTCTTT
TRBJ2-6 | TRBD1 | - | TRBV25-1 | CASSHRGSGANVLTF | TGTGCCAGCTCCCACAGGGGAAGTGGGGCCAACGTCCTGACTTTC
TRBJ1-1 | - | - | TRBV19 | CASSPEGRTEAFF | TGTGCCAGTAGTCCCGAGGGGCGCACTGAAGCTTTCTTT
TRBJ2-4 | - | few | TRBV27 | CASSSSRQVGIQYF | TGTGCCAGCAGTTCGTCGCGACAGGTTGGCATTCAGTACTTC
TRBJ2-5 | - | few | TRBV10-1 | CASSEGGQETQYF | TGCGCCAGCAGTGAAGGCGGCCAAGAGACCCAGTACTTC
TRBJ1-2 | - | - | TRBV6-6 | CASRDHQEGADGYTF | TGTGCCAGCAGGGATCACCAGGAGGGCGCGGATGGCTACACCTTC
TRBJ2-6 | TRBD1 | - | TRBV2 | CASSQGASGANVLTF | TGTGCCAGCAGTCAGGGGGCCTCTGGGGCCAACGTCCTGACTTTC
TRBJ2-7 | - | - | TRBV4-1 | CASSQEDVAEQYF | TGCGCCAGCAGCCAAGAAGACGTGGCCGAACAGTACTTC
TRBJ2-1 | - | few | TRBV10-1 | CASAGATYNEQFF | TGCGCCAGTGCGGGGGCTACTTACAATGAGCAGTTCTTC
TRBJ2-3 | TRBD2 | - | TRBV7-6 | CASKPTPGGLSDTQYF | TGTGCCAGCAAACCCACGCCGGGGGGGCTTTCAGATACGCAGTATTTT
TRBJ1-6 | - | - | TRBV9 | CASTSPPGTLLHF | TGTGCCAGCACCAGCCCCCCCGGGACTCTCCTCCACTTT
TRBJ2-2 | - | - | TRBV6-6 | CASSYLDVGELFF | TGTGCCAGCAGTTACTTGGACGTCGGGGAGCTGTTTTTT
TRBJ1-4 | - | - | TRBV7-9 | CASSLSGFEKLFF | TGTGCCAGCAGCTTATCCGGGTTTGAAAAACTGTTTTTT
TRBJ1-6 | TRBD1 | - | TRBV28 | CASSSPGQGLTSPLHF | TGTGCCAGCAGTTCCCCCGGACAGGGTCTAACTTCACCCCTCCACTTT